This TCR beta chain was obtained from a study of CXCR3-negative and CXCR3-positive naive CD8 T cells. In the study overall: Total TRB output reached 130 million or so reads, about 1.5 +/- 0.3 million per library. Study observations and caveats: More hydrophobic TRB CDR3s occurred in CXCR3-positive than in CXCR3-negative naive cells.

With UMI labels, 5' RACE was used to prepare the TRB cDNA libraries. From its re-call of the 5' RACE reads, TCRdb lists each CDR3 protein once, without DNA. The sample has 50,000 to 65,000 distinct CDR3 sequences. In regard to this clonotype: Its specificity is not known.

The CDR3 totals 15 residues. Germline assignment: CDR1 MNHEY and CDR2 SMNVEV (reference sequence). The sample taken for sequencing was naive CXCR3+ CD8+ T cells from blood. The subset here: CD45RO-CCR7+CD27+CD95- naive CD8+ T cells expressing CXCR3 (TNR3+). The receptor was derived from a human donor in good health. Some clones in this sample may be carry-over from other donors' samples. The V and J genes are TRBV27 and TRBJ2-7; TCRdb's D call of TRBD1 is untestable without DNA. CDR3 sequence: CASIEPTGTGYEQYF.